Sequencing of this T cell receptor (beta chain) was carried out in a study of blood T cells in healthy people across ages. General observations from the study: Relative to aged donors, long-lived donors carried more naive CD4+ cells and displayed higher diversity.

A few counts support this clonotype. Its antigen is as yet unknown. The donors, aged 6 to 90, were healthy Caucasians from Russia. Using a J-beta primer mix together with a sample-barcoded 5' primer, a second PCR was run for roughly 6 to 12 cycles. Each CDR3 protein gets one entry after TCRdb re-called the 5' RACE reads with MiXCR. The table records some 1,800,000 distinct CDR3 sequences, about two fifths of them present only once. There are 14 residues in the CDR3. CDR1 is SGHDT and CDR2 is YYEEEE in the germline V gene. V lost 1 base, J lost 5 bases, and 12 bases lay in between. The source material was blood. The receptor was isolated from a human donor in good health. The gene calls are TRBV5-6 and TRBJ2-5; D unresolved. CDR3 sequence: CASSLRPAEETQYF. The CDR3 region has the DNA TGTGCCAGCAGCTTGAGGCCCGCAGAGGAGACCCAGTACTTC.